Each of the 32 T cell receptor beta chains below was sequenced from the same sample in a study of response to subunit inactivated influenza vaccine. TCRdb analysed the RT-PCR reads with MiXCR anew, one entry per CDR3 protein. Of around 480,000 distinct CDR3 sequences detected, 15% to 20% appear once; the ten largest clones hold 3%. This specimen consisted of CD4+ T cells sorted from PBMCs, obtained 23 to 25 months after vaccination. All receptors derive from a man between 45 and 75 years old who received an inactivated influenza vaccine.

The chain recombines TRBV19 with TRBJ1-4; D is ambiguous. Germline assignment: CDR1 LNHDA and CDR2 SQIVND (reference sequence). V lost 5 bases and J lost 5, with 9 bases in between. There are 13 residues in the CDR3. CDR3 loop: CASSANRNEKLFF. The CDR3 region has the DNA TGTGCCAGTAGTGCAAACAGAAATGAAAAACTGTTTTTT.

This clonotype was seen more than once but under ten times. J is TRBJ2-1 and V is TRBV12-3 or TRBV12-4; 10 bases line up with TRBD2. V trimming: 5 bases; J trimming: 0 bases; junction bases outside the gene matches: 4. The CDR3 is made up of 16 amino acids. DNA for the CDR3: TGTGCCAGCAGTGCCCCTAGCGGGAGCTCCTACAATGAGCAGTTCTTC. Protein product: CASSAPSGSSYNEQFF.

The rearrangement uses TRBV30 and TRBJ2-1, with D maybe TRBD1 (5 bases). In germline, CDR1 is GTSNPN, CDR2 SVGIG (reference sequence). The CDR3 totals 11 residues. Trimming left V 3 bases short and J 10 bases short, with 10 bases between. The CDR3 coding sequence is TGTGCCTGGAGCAGGGTGGTCGAGCAGTTCTTC. This codes for CAWSRVVEQFF.

The J gene is TRBJ2-7, the V gene TRBV28; 7 positions agree with TRBD2. The trim removed 3 bases at V and 7 bases at J, leaving 12 bases unmatched. Germline V gene data show CDR1 as MDHEN and CDR2 as SYDVKM. This CDR3 is built from 15 residues. The CDR3 loop is CASSFTTPRRGEQYF. CDR3 nucleotide sequence: TGTGCCAGCAGTTTTACTACCCCGCGGCGGGGGGAGCAGTACTTC.

This clonotype appeared a few times. The V gene is TRBV7-9, the J gene TRBJ2-5, with TRBD1 identical over 9 bases. This CDR3 comprises 13 residues. V dropped 5 bases and J dropped 5; count of bases not matched to a gene: 3. Germline lookup yields CDR1 SEHNR and CDR2 FQNEAQ (reference sequence). This chain's CDR3 is CASSGTGFETQYF. The DNA for the CDR3 is TGTGCCAGCAGCGGGACAGGGTTTGAGACCCAGTACTTC.

The rearrangement links TRBV28 to TRBJ2-7, with 12 nucleotides matching TRBD2. Germline V gene data show CDR1 as MDHEN and CDR2 as SYDVKM. The CDR3 has 13 amino acids. V lost 8 bases to trimming and J lost 4 bases; unmatched junction nucleotides: 3. The chain's CDR3 is CASGLAGIYEQYF. The DNA for the CDR3 is TGTGCCAGCGGACTAGCGGGGATTTACGAGCAGTACTTC.

This clonotype has only a few counts. The gene calls are TRBV20-1 and TRBJ1-2; D remains ambiguous. CDR3 length equals 12 residues. Germline V gene sequence: CDR1 DFQATT, CDR2 SNEGSKA (reference sequence). V was clipped by 5 bases and J by 4 bases, with 11 bases between them. The CDR3: CSARPALYGYTF. For the CDR3, the DNA is TGCAGTGCTCGGCCGGCACTCTATGGCTACACCTTC.

This clonotype has just a few counts. The rearrangement uses TRBV6-1 and TRBJ2-3, with a tentative D call TRBD2 (5 bases). Trimming removed 9 bases from V and 0 bases from J, with 16 bases in between. The CDR3 has 15 amino acids. The V gene's germline CDR1 is MNHNS and CDR2 SASEGT. This CDR3 is CASRLSGISTDTQYF. The CDR3 nucleotides are TGTGCCAGTCGTTTGTCGGGAATTAGCACAGATACGCAGTATTTT.

This clonotype was detected a few times. The chain combines TRBV10-3 with TRBJ1-3; no reliable D call. The CDR3 is 13 amino acids. Germline V gene data show CDR1 as ENHRY and CDR2 as SYGVKD. Trimming left V 3 bases short and J 0 bases short, with 3 bases between. CDR3 amino acids: CAISDISGNTIYF. In DNA, the CDR3 is TGTGCCATCAGTGATATCTCTGGAAACACCATATATTTT.

V and J are TRBV28 and TRBJ1-1; D gene uncertain. Germline assignment: CDR1 MDHEN and CDR2 SYDVKM. This CDR3 is built from 15 residues. The V gene lost 5 bases and the J gene lost 0 bases, with 13 bases spanning the gap. In nucleotides, the CDR3 is TGTGCCAGCAGTACGCCCCGGGCGGTGAACACTGAAGCTTTCTTT. This translates into CASSTPRAVNTEAFF.

This clonotype was seen a handful of times. This sequence joins TRBV29-1 and TRBJ2-3; 12 bases match TRBD2. The trim removed 6 bases at V and 5 bases at J, leaving 6 bases unmatched. This CDR3 contains 14 residues. The germline V gene has CDR1 SQVTM and CDR2 ANQGSEA. CDR3 DNA: TGCAGCGTGGCGACTAGCGGGAGTAAAGATACGCAGTATTTT. This sequence encodes CSVATSGSKDTQYF.

This chain links TRBV5-6 with TRBJ1-1; D ambiguous. The CDR3 consists of 14 residues. V was trimmed by 1 base and J by 2 bases, leaving 9 bases between them. Germline assignment: CDR1 SGHDT and CDR2 YYEEEE. In nucleotides, the CDR3 is TGTGCCAGCAGCTTGTGGCAACCTAACACTGAAGCTTTCTTT. Protein: CASSLWQPNTEAFF. Combining the CDR3 with reference TRBV5-6 and TRBJ1-1 gives the whole variable domain DAGVTQSPTHLIKTRGQQVTLRCSPKSGHDTVSWYQQALGQGPQFIFQYYEEEERQRGNFPDRFSGHQFPNYSSELNVNALLLGDSALYLCASSLWQPNTEAFFGQGTRLTVV.

This clonotype showed up just a few times. This chain uses TRBV10-3 with TRBJ2-3; no reliable D call. Trimming cost V 3 bases and J 0 bases, with 13 bases left between them. This CDR3 has 16 residues. The germline V gene encodes CDR1 ENHRY and CDR2 SYGVKD. The CDR3, as DNA: TGTGCCATCAGTGAACGGATTAAAACTAGCACAGATACGCAGTATTTT. Residues: CAISERIKTSTDTQYF.

The rearrangement links TRBV3-1 to TRBJ2-1; possibly TRBD2 for D (6 bases). The ends were cut back, 3 bases at V and 3 bases at J, with 15 bases in the middle. The CDR3 runs to 16 residues. Germline CDR1 and CDR2: LGHDT and YNNKEL (reference sequence). The CDR3 region has the DNA TGTGCCAGCAGCCAGGACCAACCGGGACTCTACAATGAGCAGTTCTTC. It yields the protein CASSQDQPGLYNEQFF.

This clonotype was observed at least ten times. This chain uses TRBV7-9 with TRBJ1-1, with TRBD1 matching over 9 bases. V was clipped by 5 bases and J by 4 bases; unmatched bases: 11. CDR3 length: 16 residues. Germline assignment: CDR1 SEHNR and CDR2 FQNEAQ (reference sequence). CDR3 sequence reads: CASSLGTGRRGTEAFF. CDR3 DNA: TGTGCCAGCAGCCTTGGGACAGGGAGGCGTGGCACTGAAGCTTTCTTT.

This chain joins TRBV6-2 or TRBV6-3 and TRBJ1-1; D gene unclear. The germline V gene has CDR1 MNHEY and CDR2 SVGEGT. This CDR3 has 15 residues. The germline V and J ends were trimmed by 0 bases and 1 base, with 9 bases remaining between them. The CDR3 DNA is TGTGCCAGCAGTTACTCGAGCCTAGGGAACACTGAAGCTTTCTTT. It translates to CASSYSSLGNTEAFF.

This clonotype was observed a handful of times. The chain is built from TRBV28 and TRBJ2-3; D possibly corresponds to TRBD1 (6 bases). There are 14 residues in the CDR3. CDR1 and CDR2 from the germline V gene are MDHEN and SYDVKM. Trimming pared 3 bases from V and 4 bases from J, leaving 11 bases between. The CDR3 region is CASSFFHRADTQYF. The CDR3 nucleotides read TGTGCCAGCAGTTTTTTCCACAGGGCAGATACGCAGTATTTT.

This clonotype was seen more than once but under ten times. V and J are TRBV5-1 and TRBJ1-3; D gene unclear. The germline V gene has CDR1 SGHRS and CDR2 YFSETQ. V gave up 0 bases and J gave up 2 bases, with 3 bases separating them. This CDR3 is built from 13 residues. The DNA of the CDR3 is TGCGCCAGCAGCTTGGATCCTGGAAACACCATATATTTT. Translated: CASSLDPGNTIYF.

The chain links TRBV4-2 to TRBJ1-2; tentative D call: TRBD1 (5 bases). The germline V gene has CDR1 LGHNA and CDR2 YNFKEQ. The CDR3 spans 16 residues. The V end lost 0 bases, the J end lost 4 bases, and 15 bases lay between the germline ends. CDR3 DNA: TGTGCCAGCAGCCAAGATAGTGGGGGGACGCTCTATGGCTACACCTTC. Its protein product is CASSQDSGGTLYGYTF.

A few counts support this clonotype. This chain joins TRBV14 and TRBJ1-6; D is unclear. V lost 5 bases and J 4 bases, leaving 12 bases between the germline ends. Germline values: CDR1 SGHDN, CDR2 FVKESK. The CDR3 extends over 15 amino acids. CDR3 sequence (DNA): TGTGCCAGCAGCGCCGGGAAACTTTATAATTCACCCCTCCACTTT. Protein product: CASSAGKLYNSPLHF.

This chain uses TRBV9 with TRBJ2-1, with 8 bases that match TRBD2. Germline-derived CDR1 and CDR2 are SGDLS and YYNGEE. V was clipped by 2 bases and J by 10 bases; unmatched bases: 5. The CDR3 extends over 13 amino acids. The CDR3 DNA sequence: TGTGCCAGCAGCGTTACAGCGGGAGTGGAGCAGTTCTTC. Its protein is CASSVTAGVEQFF.

This clonotype was seen a handful of times. The V and J genes are TRBV20-1 and TRBJ2-1; 7 positions match TRBD1. The CDR3 covers 14 residues. V was clipped by 3 bases and J by 5 bases; unmatched bases: 7. The germline CDR1 and CDR2 sequences are DFQATT and SNEGSKA (reference sequence). CDR3 loop: CSASQGVRDNEQFF. The CDR3 DNA sequence: TGCAGTGCTAGTCAGGGGGTAAGGGACAATGAGCAGTTCTTC.

The genes are TRBV20-1 and TRBJ2-1; 12 bases line up with TRBD2. The CDR3 runs to 14 residues. Trimming cost V 4 bases and J 7 bases; bases outside gene matches: 5. CDR1 and CDR2 from the germline V gene are DFQATT and SNEGSKA (reference sequence). The CDR3 sequence is CSATLGLAGNEQFF. The CDR3 coding sequence is TGCAGTGCTACCTTGGGACTAGCGGGTAATGAGCAGTTCTTC.

The sample holds a few counts of this clonotype. This chain joins TRBV15 and TRBJ2-2; 8 positions agree with TRBD1. This CDR3 is built from 15 residues. CDR1 LNHNV and CDR2 YYDKDF come from the germline V gene (reference sequence). Trimming removed 6 bases from V and 6 bases from J; junction bases left unmatched: 9. The CDR3 DNA reads TGTGCCACCAGGAAATTCGGACAGGGATCCGGGGAGCTGTTTTTT. It specifies CATRKFGQGSGELFF.

This clonotype was counted a few times. The rearrangement uses TRBV7-9 and TRBJ2-1, with 8 bases matching TRBD2. The ends lost 2 bases at V and 9 bases at J; junction bases unmatched: 9. CDR1 is SEHNR, CDR2 FQNEAQ, per germline (reference sequence). This CDR3 region has 15 residues. The CDR3 here is CASSLSNGGAGEQFF. The CDR3, as DNA: TGTGCCAGCAGCTTATCGAACGGGGGGGCCGGTGAGCAGTTCTTC.

The gene calls are TRBV4-2 and TRBJ1-5; weak D call: TRBD1 (5 bases). Germline CDR1 reads LGHNA; CDR2 reads YNFKEQ. V was pared by 0 bases and J by 2 bases, with 11 bases between. The CDR3 spans 16 residues. The CDR3 protein is CASSQDPQGGNQPQHF. The CDR3 nucleotides are TGTGCCAGCAGCCAAGATCCCCAGGGAGGCAATCAGCCCCAGCATTTT.

The CDR3 loop is CAIEGLSNEQFF. In DNA, the CDR3 is TGTGCCATTGAGGGGCTTAGCAATGAGCAGTTCTTC. The J gene is TRBJ2-1, the V gene TRBV10-3; either TRBD1 or TRBD2 may fit D (5 bases each). There are 12 residues in the CDR3. With 9 bases removed from V and 6 bases from J, the gap between germline ends came to 12 bases. Germline V gives CDR1 ENHRY, CDR2 SYGVKD.

The genes are TRBV6-1 and TRBJ1-3; 9 bases align to TRBD1. J was trimmed by 8 bases and V by 5 bases; bases with no gene match: 4. Germline V gene sequence: CDR1 MNHNS, CDR2 SASEGT. The CDR3 contains 13 residues. Here the CDR3 reads CASSLGTGYTIYF. The CDR3 nucleotides are TGTGCCAGCAGTCTAGGGACAGGGTACACCATATATTTT.

This clonotype was observed a few times. This may arise from a read error, as a much more abundant clone is one base away. The chain employs TRBV10-3 and TRBJ2-7, with a tentative D call TRBD1 (5 bases). The CDR3 contains 12 residues. V gave up 6 bases and J gave up 3 bases, with 9 bases separating them. The germline gives CDR1 ENHRY, CDR2 SYGVKD. The CDR3 loop reads CAISPDIYEQYF. In DNA, the CDR3 is TGTGCCATCAGCCCGGACATCTACGAGCAGTACTTC.

The chain employs TRBV29-1 and TRBJ2-7, with 8 bases lining up with TRBD1. J was trimmed by 2 bases and V by 7 bases; bases with no gene match: 7. In germline, CDR1 is SQVTM, CDR2 ANQGSEA. The CDR3 has 13 residues. The CDR3 sequence: CSGQLQGAYEQYF. The CDR3 DNA is TGCAGCGGACAATTACAGGGGGCCTACGAGCAGTACTTC.

This clonotype appeared a few times. V is TRBV20-1 and J is TRBJ2-1; D may be TRBD1 or TRBD2 (5 bases each). The germline V and J ends were trimmed by 6 bases and 3 bases, with 15 bases remaining between them. CDR1 and CDR2 (germline): DFQATT, SNEGSKA (reference sequence). The CDR3 runs 14 residues. The CDR3 spells CSAPGTVLYNEQFF. CDR3 DNA sequence: TGCAGTGCACCCGGGACCGTCCTCTACAATGAGCAGTTCTTC.

V is TRBV7-9 and J is TRBJ2-7; 10 bases agree with TRBD1. Losses at the gene ends were 4 bases for V and 5 bases for J; bases not matched to a gene: 8. Germline V gene data show CDR1 as SEHNR and CDR2 as FQNEAQ (reference sequence). The CDR3 runs to 15 residues. The CDR3 is CASSSLSGTGDEQYF. CDR3 nucleotide sequence: TGTGCCAGCAGCTCGCTAAGCGGGACAGGGGACGAGCAGTACTTC.